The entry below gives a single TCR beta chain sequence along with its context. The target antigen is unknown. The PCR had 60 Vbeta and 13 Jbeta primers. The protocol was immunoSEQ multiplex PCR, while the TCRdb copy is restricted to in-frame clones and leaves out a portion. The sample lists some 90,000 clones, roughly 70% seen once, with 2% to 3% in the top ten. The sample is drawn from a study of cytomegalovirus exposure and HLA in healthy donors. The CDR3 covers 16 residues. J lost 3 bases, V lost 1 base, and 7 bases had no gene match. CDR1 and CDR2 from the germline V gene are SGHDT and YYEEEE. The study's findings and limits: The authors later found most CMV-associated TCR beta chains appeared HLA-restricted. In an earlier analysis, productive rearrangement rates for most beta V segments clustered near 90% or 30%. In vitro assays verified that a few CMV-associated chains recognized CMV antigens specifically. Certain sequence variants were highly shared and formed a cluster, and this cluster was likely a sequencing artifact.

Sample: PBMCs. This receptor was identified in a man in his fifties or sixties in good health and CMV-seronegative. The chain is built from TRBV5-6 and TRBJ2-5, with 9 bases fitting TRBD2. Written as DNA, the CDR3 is TGTGCCAGCAGCTTGCACGGCGGGGGGGTCGAAGAGACCCAGTACTTC. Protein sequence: CASSLHGGGVEETQYF.